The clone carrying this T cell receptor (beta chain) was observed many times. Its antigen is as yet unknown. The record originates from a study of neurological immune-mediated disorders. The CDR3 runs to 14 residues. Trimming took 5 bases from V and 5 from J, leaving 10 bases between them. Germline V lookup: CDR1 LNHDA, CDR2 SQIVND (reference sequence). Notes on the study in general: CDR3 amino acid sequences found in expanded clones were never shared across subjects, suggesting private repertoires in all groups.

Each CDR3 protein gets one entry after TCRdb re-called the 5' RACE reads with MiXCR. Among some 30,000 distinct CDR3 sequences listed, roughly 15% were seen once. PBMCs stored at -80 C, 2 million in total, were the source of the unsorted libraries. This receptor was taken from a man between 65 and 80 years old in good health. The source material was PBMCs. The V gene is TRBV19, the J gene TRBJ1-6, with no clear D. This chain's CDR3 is CASSGHSNNSPLHF. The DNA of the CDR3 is TGTGCCAGTAGTGGCCACAGCAATAATTCACCCCTCCACTTT. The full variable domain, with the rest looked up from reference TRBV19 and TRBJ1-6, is DGGITQSPKYLFRKEGQNVTLSCEQNLNHDAMYWYRQDPGQGLRLIYYSQIVNDFQKGDIAEGYSVSREKKESFPLTVTSAQKNPTAFYLCASSGHSNNSPLHFGNGTRLTVT.